Sequencing of this TCR beta chain was carried out in a study of molecular identifiers for immune sequencing clone quantification. The study's findings and limits: More than 98% of effector molecules, versus under 1% of naive-cell molecules, belonged to clones above 20 RNA copies.

A single record per CDR3 protein comes from TCRdb applying MiXCR to the PCR reads. The table shows some 41,000 distinct CDR3 sequences, with less than 20% occurring only once. Germline assignment: CDR1 LNHNV and CDR2 YYDKDF (reference sequence). CDR3 length: 14 residues. Trimming shortened V by 1 base and J by 5 bases, and 10 bases separated the two germline ends. Ten or more counts support this clonotype. What it binds is unknown. This chain links TRBV15 with TRBJ2-3; D remains unclear. The source is a human donor in good health. Some libraries in this study had Jurkat cell RNA spiked in. The sequenced sample consisted of naive CD8+ T cells from blood, with Jurkat cell RNA spiked in. Subset defined: FACS-sorted CD8+CD4-CCR7+CD45RA+ naive T cells. The DNA of the CDR3 is TGTGCCACCAGCAGAGTTTCGTGGGGAGATACGCAGTATTTT. It codes for CATSRVSWGDTQYF.